The T cell receptor beta chain under discussion was sequenced for a study of human T cells and chemical hapten exposure. On the study more broadly: Sensitizing treatment utilized 2% DPC over an approximately 2 cm by approximately 2 cm portion of upper inner arm skin. Study-wide findings and caveats: The number of TCRs above 1 in 1000 frequency did not change after DPC sensitization.

Trimming removed 11 bases at V and 8 bases at J, with 18 bases between. Germline V gene lookup returns CDR1 ENHRY and CDR2 SYGVKD. The CDR3 sequence is 12 residues long. Stated time point: pre-sensitization, week 0. Treatment indicated: therapeutic diphenylcyclopropenone sensitization with weekly scalp DPC. RNA extraction used unfractionated whole blood as the source of total RNA. This clonotype was detected many times. Its antigen is unknown. TCRdb reprocessed the RACE reads via MiXCR and lists one record per CDR3 protein. The profile shows some 250,000 distinct CDR3 sequences, just under 8% of them singletons.

The material was whole blood, obtained in connection with sensitization to the hapten diphenylcyclopropenone (DPC). The origin of this receptor is a man aged 18 to 30 with alopecia areata. Some clones in this sample may be carry-over from other donors' samples. The V gene is TRBV10-3, the J gene TRBJ1-2, with D maybe TRBD1 (6 bases). CDR3 residues: CAALQGNEGYTF. In nucleotides, the CDR3 is TGTGCCGCTTTACAGGGTAATGAGGGCTACACCTTC.